This TCR beta chain was retrieved from a study of T cell responses to AZD1222 COVID-19 vaccine. Study findings and constraints: Across the whole spike, CD4 TCRs peaked at regions 160-218 and 743-854.

In regard to this clone: Its antigen is unknown.

The ends were cut back, 6 bases at V and 3 bases at J, with 15 bases in the middle. Looked up from germline, CDR1 is SGHKS and CDR2 is YYEKEE (reference sequence). The CDR3 loop spans 14 amino acids. Libraries were prepared by immunoSEQ multiplex PCR; TCRdb keeps only in-frame clonotypes and omits some of them. Of approximately 77,000 clones listed, roughly 88% were seen once; the top ten hold roughly 3.2%. Sequencing was performed on peripheral blood, taken 28 days after the second AZD1222 dose. The rearrangement uses TRBV5-5 and TRBJ1-1; no clear D. The TCR comes from an adult who received the AZD1222 COVID-19 vaccine. The CDR3 loop is CASIDDPPYTEAFF. DNA for the CDR3: TGTGCCAGCATTGACGACCCCCCGTACACTGAAGCTTTCTTT.